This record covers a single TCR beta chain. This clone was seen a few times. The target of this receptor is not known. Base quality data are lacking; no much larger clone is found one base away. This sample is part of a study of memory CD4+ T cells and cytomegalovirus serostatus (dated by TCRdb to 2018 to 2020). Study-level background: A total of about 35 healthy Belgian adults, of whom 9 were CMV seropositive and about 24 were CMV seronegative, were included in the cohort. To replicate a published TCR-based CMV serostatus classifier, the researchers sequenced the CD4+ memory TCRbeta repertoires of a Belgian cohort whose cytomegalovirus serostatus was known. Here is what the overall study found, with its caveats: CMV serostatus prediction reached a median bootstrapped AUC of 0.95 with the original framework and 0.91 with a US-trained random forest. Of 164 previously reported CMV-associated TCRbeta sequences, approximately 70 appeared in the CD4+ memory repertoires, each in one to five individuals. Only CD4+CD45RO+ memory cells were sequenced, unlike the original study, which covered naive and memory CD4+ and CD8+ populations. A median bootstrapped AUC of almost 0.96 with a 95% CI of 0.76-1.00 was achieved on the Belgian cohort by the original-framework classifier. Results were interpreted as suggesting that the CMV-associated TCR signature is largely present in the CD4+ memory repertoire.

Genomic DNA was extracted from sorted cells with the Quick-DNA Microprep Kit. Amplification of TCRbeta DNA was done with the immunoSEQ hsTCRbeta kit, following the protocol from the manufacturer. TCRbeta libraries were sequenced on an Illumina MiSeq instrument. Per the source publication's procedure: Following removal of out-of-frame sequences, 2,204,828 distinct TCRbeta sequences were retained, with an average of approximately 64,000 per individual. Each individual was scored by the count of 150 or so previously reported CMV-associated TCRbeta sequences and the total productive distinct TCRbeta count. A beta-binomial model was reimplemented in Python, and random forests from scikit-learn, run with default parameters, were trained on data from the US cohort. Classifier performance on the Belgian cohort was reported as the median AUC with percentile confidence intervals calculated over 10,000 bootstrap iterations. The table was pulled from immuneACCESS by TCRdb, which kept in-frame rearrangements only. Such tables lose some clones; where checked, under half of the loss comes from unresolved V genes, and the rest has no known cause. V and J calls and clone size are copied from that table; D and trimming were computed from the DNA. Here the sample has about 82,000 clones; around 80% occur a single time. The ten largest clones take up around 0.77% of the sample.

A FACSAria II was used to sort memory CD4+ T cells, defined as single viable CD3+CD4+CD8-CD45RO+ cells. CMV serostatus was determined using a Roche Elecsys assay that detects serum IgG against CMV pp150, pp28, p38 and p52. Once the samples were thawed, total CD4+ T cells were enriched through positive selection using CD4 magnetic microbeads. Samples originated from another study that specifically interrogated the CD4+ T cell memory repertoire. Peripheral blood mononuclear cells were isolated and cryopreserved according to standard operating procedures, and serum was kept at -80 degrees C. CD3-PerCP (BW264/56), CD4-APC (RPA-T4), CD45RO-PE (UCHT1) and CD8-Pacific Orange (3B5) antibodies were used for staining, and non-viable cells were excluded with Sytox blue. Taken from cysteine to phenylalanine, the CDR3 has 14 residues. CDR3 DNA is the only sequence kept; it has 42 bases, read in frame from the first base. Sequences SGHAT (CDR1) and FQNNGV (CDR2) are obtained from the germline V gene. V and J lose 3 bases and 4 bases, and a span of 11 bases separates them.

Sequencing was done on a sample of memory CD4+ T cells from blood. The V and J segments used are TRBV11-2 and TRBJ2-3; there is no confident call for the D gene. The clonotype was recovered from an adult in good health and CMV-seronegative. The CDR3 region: CASSFGVGADTQYF. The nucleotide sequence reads TGTGCCAGCAGCTTTGGTGTTGGTGCAGATACGCAGTATTTT.